The rows below give T cell receptor beta chains drawn from one sample of a study of T cell repertoires in cytomegalovirus infection. What these receptors recognize is not known. One entry per CDR3 protein, called by TCRdb with MiXCR from the reads. The sample includes hundreds of thousands of distinct CDR3 sequences, around a third of them seen just once. The sample here was cultured PBMCs, taken from culture after CMV antigen stimulation. These receptors were obtained from a human donor in good health (CMV status not recorded). Some clones in this sample may be carry-over from other donors' samples. CDR3s include the opening cysteine and the closing phenylalanine or tryptophan. D genes are given only for firm matches. A clone size is listed for some rows: how often the clone was seen (once, few, many), or a class if it is expanded.

clone size	V gene	J gene	D gene	CDR3 DNA	CDR3 protein
.	TRBV9	TRBJ2-5	TRBD2	TGTGCCAGCAGCGTAGCAGCGGGAGTGAACCAAGAGACCCAGTACTTC	CASSVAAGVNQETQYF
.	TRBV6-6	TRBJ1-2	TRBD1	TGTGCCAGCAGTTACTCCCTAGGACAGGGCCAACGGGGAGGCTACACCTTC	CASSYSLGQGQRGGYTF
.	TRBV15	TRBJ2-1	TRBD2	TGTGCCACCAGCGGAGACATGGGACTAGCGAATGAGCAGTTCTTC	CATSGDMGLANEQFF
many	TRBV12-3/TRBV12-4	TRBJ2-3	.	TGTGCCAGCAGCTCCTCCACAGGGTTCCTCACAGATACGCAGTATTTT	CASSSSTGFLTDTQYF
.	TRBV6-8	TRBJ2-6	TRBD1	TGTGCCAGCAGGTCGACAGGGGCGAACTCTGGGGCCAACGTCCTGACTTTC	CASRSTGANSGANVLTF
.	TRBV6-6	TRBJ2-7	.	TGTGCCAGCAGTTACTCGTCCCCAATGTTTTACGAGCAGTACTTC	CASSYSSPMFYEQYF
.	TRBV6-2/TRBV6-3	TRBJ2-7	TRBD1	TGTGCCACAGACCGGGACAGGGCTCACGAGCAGTACTTC	CATDRDRAHEQYF
.	TRBV5-5	TRBJ2-1	.	TGTGCCAGCAGCTCGGGATCTGGGTGGGCCCACAATGAGCAGTTCTTC	CASSSGSGWAHNEQFF
.	TRBV10-3	TRBJ1-4	.	TGTGCCATCAGTGGACGGCCTAGAGAAAAACTGTTTTTT	CAISGRPREKLFF
.	TRBV7-8	TRBJ1-2	TRBD1	TGTGCCAGCGGAATCATTAAGGGGGCGCATGGCTACACCTTC	CASGIIKGAHGYTF
many	TRBV7-2	TRBJ2-3	TRBD2	TGTGCCAGCAGCTCCGGAAATCCCCTTAGCGGGGGCACGCAGTATTTT	CASSSGNPLSGGTQYF
few	TRBV7-2	TRBJ1-4	.	TGTGCCAGCAGCCCCTTACAAGGAGGTGAAAAACTGTTTTTT	CASSPLQGGEKLFF
.	TRBV20-1	TRBJ2-6	.	TGCAGTGCTGATAGTGCAACTGGGGCCAACGTCCTGACTTTC	CSADSATGANVLTF
.	TRBV7-2	TRBJ2-7	TRBD2	TGTGCCAGCAGCGTACGGACTAGCGGCTCCTACGAGCAGTACTTC	CASSVRTSGSYEQYF